The TCR beta chain described here comes from a study of blood T cell repertoires in COVID-19. For the study at large: Acute-phase and convalescent COVID-19 samples originated in the United States, Italy and Spain.

This CDR3 spans 12 amino acids. The V end lost 7 bases, the J end lost 8 bases, and 12 bases lay between the germline ends. CDR1 is SEHNR and CDR2 is FQNEAQ in the germline V gene (reference sequence). Some clones are missing from TCRdb's copy, which holds only in-frame ones; the method was immunoSEQ multiplex PCR. This sample yields approximately 210,000 clones, of which approximately 94% are seen a single time; about 0.76% belongs to the top ten. Sequencing input: peripheral blood. This chain uses TRBV7-9 with TRBJ2-1; D is unclear. The receptor was derived from a man aged 25 to 40 with COVID-19, enrolled during active disease. The CDR3 is CASTQLRHEQFF. CDR3 coding DNA: TGTGCCAGCACCCAACTACGACATGAGCAGTTCTTC.